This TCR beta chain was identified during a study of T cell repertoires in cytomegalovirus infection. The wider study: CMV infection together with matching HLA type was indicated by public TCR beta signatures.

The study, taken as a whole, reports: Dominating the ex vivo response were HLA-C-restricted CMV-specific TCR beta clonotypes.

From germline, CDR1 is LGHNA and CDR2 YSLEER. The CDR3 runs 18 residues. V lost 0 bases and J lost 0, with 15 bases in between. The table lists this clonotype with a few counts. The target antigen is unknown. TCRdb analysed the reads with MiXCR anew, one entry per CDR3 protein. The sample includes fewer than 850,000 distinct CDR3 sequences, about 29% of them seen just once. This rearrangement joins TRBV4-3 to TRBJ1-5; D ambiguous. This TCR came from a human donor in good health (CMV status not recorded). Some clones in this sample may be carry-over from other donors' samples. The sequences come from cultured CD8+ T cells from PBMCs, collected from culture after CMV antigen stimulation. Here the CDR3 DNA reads TGCGCCAGCAGCCAAGATTCACACAGACCCTATAGCAATCAGCCCCAGCATTTT. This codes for CASSQDSHRPYSNQPQHF.